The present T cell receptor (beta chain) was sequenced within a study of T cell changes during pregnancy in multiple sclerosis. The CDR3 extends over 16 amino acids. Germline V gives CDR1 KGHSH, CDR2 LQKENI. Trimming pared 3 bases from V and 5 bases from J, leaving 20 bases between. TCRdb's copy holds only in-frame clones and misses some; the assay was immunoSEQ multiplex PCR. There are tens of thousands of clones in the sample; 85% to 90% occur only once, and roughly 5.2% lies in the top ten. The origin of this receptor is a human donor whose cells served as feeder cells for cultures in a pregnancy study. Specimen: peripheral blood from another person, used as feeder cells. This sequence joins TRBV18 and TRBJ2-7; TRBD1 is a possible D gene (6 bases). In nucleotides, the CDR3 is TGTGCCAGCTCACCCCCCCAAATCAGGACAGTCGACGAGCAGTACTTC. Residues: CASSPPQIRTVDEQYF.